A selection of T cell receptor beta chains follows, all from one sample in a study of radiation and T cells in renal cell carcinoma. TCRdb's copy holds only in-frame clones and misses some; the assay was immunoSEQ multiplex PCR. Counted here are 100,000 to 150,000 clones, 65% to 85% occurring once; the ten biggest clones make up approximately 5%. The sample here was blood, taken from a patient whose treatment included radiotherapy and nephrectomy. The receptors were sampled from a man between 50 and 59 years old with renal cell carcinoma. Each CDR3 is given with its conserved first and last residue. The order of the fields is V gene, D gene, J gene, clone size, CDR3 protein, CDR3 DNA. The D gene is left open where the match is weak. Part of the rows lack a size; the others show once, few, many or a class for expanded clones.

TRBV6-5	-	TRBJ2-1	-	CASSYSMVYNEQFF	TGTGCCAGCAGTTACTCGATGGTATACAATGAGCAGTTCTTC
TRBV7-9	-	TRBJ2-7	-	CASSSPLSYEQYF	TGTGCCAGCAGTTCCCCCCTTTCCTACGAGCAGTACTTC
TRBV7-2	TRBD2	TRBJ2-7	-	CASSLSGGGFYEQYF	TGTGCCAGCAGCTTAAGCGGGGGGGGCTTCTACGAGCAGTACTTC
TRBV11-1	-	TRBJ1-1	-	CASSFPGHLMNTEAFF	TGTGCCAGCAGCTTTCCGGGACACCTAATGAACACTGAAGCTTTCTTT
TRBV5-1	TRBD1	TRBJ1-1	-	CASARDRANTEAFF	TGCGCCAGCGCACGGGACAGGGCGAACACTGAAGCTTTCTTT
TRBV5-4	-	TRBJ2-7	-	CASSLIAASSYEQYF	TGTGCCAGCAGCTTAATAGCGGCTAGCTCCTACGAGCAGTACTTC
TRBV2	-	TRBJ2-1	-	CASSEKTLDIAQFF	TGTGCCAGCAGTGAAAAAACCCTCGACATCGCGCAGTTCTTC
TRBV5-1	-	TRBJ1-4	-	CASSSPGGQNEKLFF	TGCGCCAGCAGCAGCCCCGGGGGTCAGAATGAAAAACTGTTTTTT
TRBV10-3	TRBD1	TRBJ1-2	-	CAISEPQGQGYGYTF	TGTGCCATCAGTGAACCACAGGGGCAAGGCTATGGCTACACCTTC
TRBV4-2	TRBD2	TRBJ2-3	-	CASSLQREPTDTQYF	TGTGCCAGCAGCCTCCAGCGGGAACCCACAGATACGCAGTATTTT
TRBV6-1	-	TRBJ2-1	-	CASSWDRSGNEQFF	TGTGCCAGCAGTTGGGACCGCTCGGGCAATGAGCAGTTCTTC
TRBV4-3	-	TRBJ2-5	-	CASSQDRTLDGGADQETQYF	TGCGCCAGCAGCCAAGATCGGACCCTGGATGGGGGGGCGGACCAAGAGACCCAGTACTTC
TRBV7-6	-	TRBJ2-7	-	CASSLDRDSPEQYF	TGTGCCAGCAGCTTAGACCGCGATAGTCCCGAGCAGTACTTC
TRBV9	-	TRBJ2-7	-	CASSVGSSSYEQYF	TGTGCCAGCAGCGTTGGTAGCAGCTCCTACGAGCAGTACTTC
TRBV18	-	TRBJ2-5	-	CASSPPGLGETQYF	TGTGCCAGCTCACCACCGGGACTCGGGGAGACCCAGTACTTC
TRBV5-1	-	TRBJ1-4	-	CASSLGDLNEKLFF	TGCGCCAGCAGCTTGGGGGATCTTAATGAAAAACTGTTTTTT
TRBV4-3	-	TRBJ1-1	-	CASSQTTAGPNTEAFF	TGCGCCAGCAGCCAAACGACTGCGGGGCCCAACACTGAAGCTTTCTTT
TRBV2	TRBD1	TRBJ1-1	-	CASGQGALNTEAFF	TGTGCCAGTGGACAGGGGGCGCTGAACACTGAAGCTTTCTTT
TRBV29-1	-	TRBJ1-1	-	CSVAYTEAFF	TGCAGCGTTGCTTACACTGAAGCTTTCTTT
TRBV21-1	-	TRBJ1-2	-	CASSNYCHITACYGYTF	TGTGCCAGCAGCAATTATTGCCATATCACAGCCTGTTATGGCTACACCTTC
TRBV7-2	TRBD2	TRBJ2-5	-	CASSLGSGEGETQYF	TGTGCCAGCAGCTTAGGTTCCGGGGAGGGAGAGACCCAGTACTTC
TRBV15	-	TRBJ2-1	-	CATSRGLAQGIEQFF	TGTGCCACCAGCAGAGGTCTGGCACAGGGTATTGAGCAGTTCTTC
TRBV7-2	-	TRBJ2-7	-	CASSLAGGDYYEQYF	TGTGCCAGCAGCTTAGCCGGGGGAGACTATTACGAGCAGTACTTC
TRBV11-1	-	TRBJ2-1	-	CASSFTGREFF	TGTGCCAGCAGCTTTACGGGACGTGAGTTCTTC
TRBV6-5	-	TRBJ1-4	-	CASSYSMWGNEKLFF	TGTGCCAGCAGTTACTCGATGTGGGGGAATGAAAAACTGTTTTTT
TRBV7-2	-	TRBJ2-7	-	CASSLVPGSHEQYF	TGTGCCAGCAGCTTAGTCCCGGGGTCCCACGAGCAGTACTTC
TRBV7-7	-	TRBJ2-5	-	CASSKDRTKETQYF	TGTGCTAGCAGTAAAGACAGAACTAAAGAGACCCAGTACTTC
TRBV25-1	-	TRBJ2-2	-	CASSGPTENTGELFF	TGTGCCAGCAGCGGTCCCACAGAGAACACCGGGGAGCTGTTTTTT
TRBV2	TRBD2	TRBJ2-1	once	CASRESGSHNEQFF	TGTGCCAGCAGGGAGAGCGGGAGCCACAATGAGCAGTTCTTC
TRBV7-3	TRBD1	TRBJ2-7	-	CASSRQAGTGSYEQYF	TGTGCCAGCAGCCGCCAAGCCGGGACAGGATCCTACGAGCAGTACTTC
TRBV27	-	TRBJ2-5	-	CASSLWGVEETQYF	TGTGCCAGCAGTTTATGGGGGGTCGAGGAGACCCAGTACTTC
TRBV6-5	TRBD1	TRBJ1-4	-	CASSYGQGAQEKLFF	TGTGCCAGCAGTTACGGGCAGGGGGCGCAGGAAAAACTGTTTTTT
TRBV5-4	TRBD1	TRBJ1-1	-	CASSTPTGVDAFF	TGTGCCAGCAGCACTCCGACAGGGGTTGATGCTTTCTTT
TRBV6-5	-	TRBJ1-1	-	CASSYRAVTEAFF	TGTGCCAGCAGTTACCGGGCAGTCACTGAAGCTTTCTTT